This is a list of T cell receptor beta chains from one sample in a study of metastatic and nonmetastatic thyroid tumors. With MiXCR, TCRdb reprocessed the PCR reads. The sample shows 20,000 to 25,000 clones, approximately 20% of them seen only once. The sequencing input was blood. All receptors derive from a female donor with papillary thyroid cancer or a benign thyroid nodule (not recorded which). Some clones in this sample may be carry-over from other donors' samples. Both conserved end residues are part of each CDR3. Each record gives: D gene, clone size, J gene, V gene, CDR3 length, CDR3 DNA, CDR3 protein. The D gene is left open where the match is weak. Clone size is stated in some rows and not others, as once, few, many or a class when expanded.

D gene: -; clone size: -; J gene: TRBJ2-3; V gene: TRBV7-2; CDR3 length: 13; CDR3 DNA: TGTGCCAGCAGCTTAGACCAAGGACGCACTCAGTATTTT; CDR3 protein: CASSLDQGRTQYF
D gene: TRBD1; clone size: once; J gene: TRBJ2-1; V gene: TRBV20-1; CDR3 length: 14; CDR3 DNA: TGCATTGCTGCCCTAGGGACAGTGGGCAATGAGCAGTTCTTC; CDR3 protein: CIAALGTVGNEQFF
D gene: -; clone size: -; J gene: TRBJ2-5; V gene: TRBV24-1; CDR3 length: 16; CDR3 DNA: TGTGCCACCAGTGATTTGCGATTTGGGGGGCAAGAGACCCAGTACTTC; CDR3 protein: CATSDLRFGGQETQYF
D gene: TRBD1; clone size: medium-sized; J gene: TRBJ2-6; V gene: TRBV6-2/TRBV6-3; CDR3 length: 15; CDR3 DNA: TGTGCCACCGAGACAGGGGGAACTGGGGCCAACGTCCTGACTTTC; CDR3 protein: CATETGGTGANVLTF
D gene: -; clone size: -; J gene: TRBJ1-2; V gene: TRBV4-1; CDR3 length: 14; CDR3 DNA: TGCGCCAGCAGGCCCTCCAGGGTGAGGGATGGCTACACCTTC; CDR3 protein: CASRPSRVRDGYTF
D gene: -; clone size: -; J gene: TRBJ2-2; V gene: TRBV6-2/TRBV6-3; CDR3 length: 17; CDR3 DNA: TGTGCCAGCAGGGAGGCGTTGGGACATTCGAACACCGGGGAGCTGTTTTTT; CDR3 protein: CASREALGHSNTGELFF
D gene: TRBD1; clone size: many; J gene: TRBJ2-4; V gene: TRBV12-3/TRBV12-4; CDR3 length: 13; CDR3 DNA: TGTGCCAGCAGTTTCAAACAGGGGGACATTCAGTACTTC; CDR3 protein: CASSFKQGDIQYF
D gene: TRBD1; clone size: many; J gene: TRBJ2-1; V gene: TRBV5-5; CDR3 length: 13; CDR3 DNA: TGTGCCAGCAGCTTGGACAGGGGCAATGAGCAGTTCTTC; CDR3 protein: CASSLDRGNEQFF
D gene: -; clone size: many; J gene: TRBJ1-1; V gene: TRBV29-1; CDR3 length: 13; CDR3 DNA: TGCAGCGTTGAGGCAGCCTCGAGGACTGAAGCTTTCTTT; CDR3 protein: CSVEAASRTEAFF
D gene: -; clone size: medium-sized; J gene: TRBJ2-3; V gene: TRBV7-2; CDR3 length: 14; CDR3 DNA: TGTGCCAGCAGCTTATTGGGGATCACAGATACGCAGTATTTT; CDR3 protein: CASSLLGITDTQYF
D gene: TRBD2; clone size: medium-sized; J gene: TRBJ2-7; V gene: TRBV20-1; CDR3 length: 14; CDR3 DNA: TGCAGTGCTAGAGAGGCTAGCGGCCGCTACGAGCAGTACTTC; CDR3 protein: CSAREASGRYEQYF
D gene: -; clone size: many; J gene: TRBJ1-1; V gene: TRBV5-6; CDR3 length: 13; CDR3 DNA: TGTGCCAGCAGCGCGATGGGGGACACTGAAGCTTTCTTT; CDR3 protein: CASSAMGDTEAFF
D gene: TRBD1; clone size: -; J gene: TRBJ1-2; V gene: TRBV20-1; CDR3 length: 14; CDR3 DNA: TGCAGTGCTAGACGAGGGGGCTCAAACTATGGCTACACCTTC; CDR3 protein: CSARRGGSNYGYTF
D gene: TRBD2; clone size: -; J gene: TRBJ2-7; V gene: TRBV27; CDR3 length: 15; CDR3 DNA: TGTGCCAGCAGTTTAATGTCTAGCGGGAGCCACGAGCAGTACTTC; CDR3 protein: CASSLMSSGSHEQYF
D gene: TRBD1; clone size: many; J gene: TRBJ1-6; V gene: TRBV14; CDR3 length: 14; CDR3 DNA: TGTGCCAGCAGCCACCGGGACAGGGGGGACCCCCTCCACTTT; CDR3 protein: CASSHRDRGDPLHF
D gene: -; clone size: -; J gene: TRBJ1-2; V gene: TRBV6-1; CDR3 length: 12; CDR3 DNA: TGTGCCAGCAGCCCCGGACAGCGCGGCTACACCTTC; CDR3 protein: CASSPGQRGYTF
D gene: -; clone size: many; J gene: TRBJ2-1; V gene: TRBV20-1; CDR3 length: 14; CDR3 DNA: TGCAGTGCTGTTTCTCCCTGGGGATACAATGAGCAGTTCTTC; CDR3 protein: CSAVSPWGYNEQFF
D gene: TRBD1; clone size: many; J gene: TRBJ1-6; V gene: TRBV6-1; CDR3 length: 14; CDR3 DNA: TGTGCCAGCAGTTGGGACAGGGAGACTTCACCCCTCCACTTT; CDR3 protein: CASSWDRETSPLHF
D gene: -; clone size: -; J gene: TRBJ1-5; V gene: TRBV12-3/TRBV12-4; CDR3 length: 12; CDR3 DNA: TGTTCCAGCGGTTCTGGGGTGCAGCCCCATCATTTT; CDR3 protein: CSSGSGVQPHHF
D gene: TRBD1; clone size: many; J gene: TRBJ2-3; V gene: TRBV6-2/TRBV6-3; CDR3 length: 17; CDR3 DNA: TGTGCCAGCAGTTCCGAAGGACAGGGCTCTAGCACAGATACGCAGTATTTT; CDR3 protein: CASSSEGQGSSTDTQYF
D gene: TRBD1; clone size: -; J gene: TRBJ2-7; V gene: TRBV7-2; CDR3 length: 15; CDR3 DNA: TGTGCCAGCAGCACCTGGGACAGGGGAGAACACGAGCAGTACTTC; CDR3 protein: CASSTWDRGEHEQYF
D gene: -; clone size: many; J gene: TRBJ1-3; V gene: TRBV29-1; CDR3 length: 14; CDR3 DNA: TGCAGCGTTGAAGGTGTAGGGCGTGGAAACACCATATATTTT; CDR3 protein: CSVEGVGRGNTIYF
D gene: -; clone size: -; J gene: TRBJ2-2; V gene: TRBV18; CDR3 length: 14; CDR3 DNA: TGTGCCAGCTCAATGGTACAGGACACCGGGGAGCTGTTTTTC; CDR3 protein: CASSMVQDTGELFF
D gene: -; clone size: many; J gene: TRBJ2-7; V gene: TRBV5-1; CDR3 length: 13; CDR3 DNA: TGCGCCAGCAGCCAAGACGTACACTACGAGCAGTACTTC; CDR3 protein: CASSQDVHYEQYF
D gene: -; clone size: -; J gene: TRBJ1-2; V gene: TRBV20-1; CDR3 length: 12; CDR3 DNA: TGCAGTGCTAGCGATACCCGAGAGGGCTACACCTTC; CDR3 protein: CSASDTREGYTF
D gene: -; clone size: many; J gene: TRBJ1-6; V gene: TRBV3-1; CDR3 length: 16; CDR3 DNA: TGTGCCAGCAGCCAAGCGGGAGCAGGGATGGGGTCACCCCTCCACTTT; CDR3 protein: CASSQAGAGMGSPLHF
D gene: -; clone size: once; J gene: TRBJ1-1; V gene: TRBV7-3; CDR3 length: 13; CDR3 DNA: TGTGCCAGCAGCTTCGACGGGAACACTGAAGCTTTCTTT; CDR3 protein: CASSFDGNTEAFF
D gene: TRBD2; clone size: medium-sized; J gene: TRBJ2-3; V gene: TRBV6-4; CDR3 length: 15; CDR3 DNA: TGTGCCAGCAGTGGGTCTAGCGGGAGCTCAGATACGCAGTATTTT; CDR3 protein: CASSGSSGSSDTQYF
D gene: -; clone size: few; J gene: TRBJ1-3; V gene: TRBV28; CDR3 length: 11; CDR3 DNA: TGTGCCAGCAGTGTGGTGTTCACCATATATTTT; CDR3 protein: CASSVVFTIYF
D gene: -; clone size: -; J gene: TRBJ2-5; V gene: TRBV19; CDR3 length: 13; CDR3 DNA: TGTGCCAGTAGTAATCTGCGGCAAGAGACCCAGGACTTC; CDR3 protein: CASSNLRQETQDF
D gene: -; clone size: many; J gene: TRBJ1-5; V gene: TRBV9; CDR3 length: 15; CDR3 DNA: TGTGCCAGCAGCGTAGGAGGTTTGGGTTGGCAGCCCCAGCATTTT; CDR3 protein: CASSVGGLGWQPQHF
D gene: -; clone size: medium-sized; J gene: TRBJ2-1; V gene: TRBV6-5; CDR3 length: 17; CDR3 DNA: TGTGCCAGCAGTCGAGGAACTAGCCCACTCTTATACAATGAGCAGTTCTTC; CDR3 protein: CASSRGTSPLLYNEQFF
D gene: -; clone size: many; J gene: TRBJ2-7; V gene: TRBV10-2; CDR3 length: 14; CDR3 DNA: TGCGCCAGCAGTGAGTCAGACCATTACTACGAGCAGTACTTC; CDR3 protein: CASSESDHYYEQYF
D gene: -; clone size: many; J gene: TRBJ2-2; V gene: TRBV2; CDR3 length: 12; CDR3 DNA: TGTGCCAGCAGCCATTATACCGGGGAGCTGTTTTTT; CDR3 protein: CASSHYTGELFF
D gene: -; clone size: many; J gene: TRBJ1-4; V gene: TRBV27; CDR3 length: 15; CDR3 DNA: TGTGCCAGCAGTTTATCGAGTCAGGGTAATGAAAAACTGTTTTTT; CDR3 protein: CASSLSSQGNEKLFF
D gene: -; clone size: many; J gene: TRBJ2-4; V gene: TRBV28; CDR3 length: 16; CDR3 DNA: TGTGCCAGCAGTTTAACAGATCCTCTAGCCAAAAACATTCAGTACTTC; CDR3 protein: CASSLTDPLAKNIQYF
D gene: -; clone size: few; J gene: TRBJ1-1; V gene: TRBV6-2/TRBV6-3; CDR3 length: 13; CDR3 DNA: TGTGCCAGCAGTTACGTCCCCGACGGTGAAGCTTTCTTT; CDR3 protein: CASSYVPDGEAFF
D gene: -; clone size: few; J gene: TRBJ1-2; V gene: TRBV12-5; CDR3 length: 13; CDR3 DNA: TGTGCTAGTGGCCCAACGGACAGCAATGGCTACACCTTC; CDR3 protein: CASGPTDSNGYTF
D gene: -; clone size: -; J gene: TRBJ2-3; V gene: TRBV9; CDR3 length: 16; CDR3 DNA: TGTGCCAGCAGCGTACGGAGTTTAAAGGCCACAGATACGCAGTATTTT; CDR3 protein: CASSVRSLKATDTQYF
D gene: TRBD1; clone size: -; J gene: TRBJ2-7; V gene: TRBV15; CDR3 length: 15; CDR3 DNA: TGTGCCACCAGCAGAGGACAGGGAGTAGGGTACGAGCAGTACTTC; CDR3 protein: CATSRGQGVGYEQYF
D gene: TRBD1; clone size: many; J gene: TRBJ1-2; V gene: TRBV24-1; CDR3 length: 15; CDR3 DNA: TGTGCCACCAGTGACCAACGACAGGGCCACTATGGCTACACCTTC; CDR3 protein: CATSDQRQGHYGYTF
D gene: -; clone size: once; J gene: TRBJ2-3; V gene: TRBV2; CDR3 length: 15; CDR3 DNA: TGTGCCAGCAGTGAAACAGTTGCTAGCACAGATACGCAGTATTTT; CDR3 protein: CASSETVASTDTQYF
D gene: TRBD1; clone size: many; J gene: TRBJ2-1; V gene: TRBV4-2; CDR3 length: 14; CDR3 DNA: TGTGCCAGCAGCCTAACAGGGGTCGGCGGTGAGCAGTTCTTC; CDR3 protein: CASSLTGVGGEQFF
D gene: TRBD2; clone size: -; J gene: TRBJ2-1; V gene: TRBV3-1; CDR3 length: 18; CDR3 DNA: TGTGCCAGCAGCCAAGGAAAGTTGACTAGCGGGAGTGGATATGAGCAGTTCTTC; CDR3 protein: CASSQGKLTSGSGYEQFF
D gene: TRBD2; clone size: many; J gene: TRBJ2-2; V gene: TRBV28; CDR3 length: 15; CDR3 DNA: TGTGCCAGCAGTGTTAGCGGGTCGAACACCGGGGAGCTGTTTTTT; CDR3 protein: CASSVSGSNTGELFF
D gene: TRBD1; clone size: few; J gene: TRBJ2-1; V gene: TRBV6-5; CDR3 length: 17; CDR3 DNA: TGTGCCAGCAGTTACAGCCCGGACAGGGTCTCCTACAATGAGCAGTTCTTC; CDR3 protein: CASSYSPDRVSYNEQFF
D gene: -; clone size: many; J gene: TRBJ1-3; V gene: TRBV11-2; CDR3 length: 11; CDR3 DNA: TGTGCCAGCAGCTCCGGAAACACCATATATTTT; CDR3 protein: CASSSGNTIYF
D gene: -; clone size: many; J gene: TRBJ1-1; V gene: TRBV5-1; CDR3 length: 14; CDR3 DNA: TGCGCCAGCAGCTTGGTGGGGGGTGCCACTGAAGCTTTCTTT; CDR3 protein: CASSLVGGATEAFF
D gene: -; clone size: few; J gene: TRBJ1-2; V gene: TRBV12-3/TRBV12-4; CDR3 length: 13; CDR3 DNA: TGTGCCAGCAGCCGCCCACAGACCGGGGGCTACACCTTC; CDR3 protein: CASSRPQTGGYTF
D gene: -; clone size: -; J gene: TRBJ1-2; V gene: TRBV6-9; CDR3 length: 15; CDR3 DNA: TGTCCCAGCAGCTACAAAGGGGATGCTAACTATGGCTACACGTTC; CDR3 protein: CPSSYKGDANYGYTF
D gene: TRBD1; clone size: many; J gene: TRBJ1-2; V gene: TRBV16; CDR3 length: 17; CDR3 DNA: TGTGCCAGCACCCCAGCGGCCATACAGGGGCTCTTCAATGGCTACACCTTC; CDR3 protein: CASTPAAIQGLFNGYTF